This T cell receptor beta chain came from a study of cytomegalovirus exposure and HLA in healthy donors. The study's findings and limits: Reports showed the classifier diagnosing cytomegalovirus status with high specificity and sensitivity.

With regard to this clone: The antigen remains undetermined.

Between the trimmed V and J ends, which lost 3 bases and 8 bases, there was a span of 9 bases. Germline CDR1 SGDLS, CDR2 YYNGEE. The CDR3 extends over 12 amino acids. TCRdb's copy holds only in-frame clones and misses some; the assay was immunoSEQ multiplex PCR. The profile shows 100,000 to 150,000 clones, roughly 87% of them singletons. The chain joins TRBV9 to TRBJ1-3; D is ambiguous. The clonotype comes from a young woman in good health and CMV-seronegative. The sample was PBMCs. The CDR3 loop is CASSGIRDTIYF. The CDR3 DNA follows: TGTGCCAGCAGCGGAATCCGGGACACCATATATTTT.